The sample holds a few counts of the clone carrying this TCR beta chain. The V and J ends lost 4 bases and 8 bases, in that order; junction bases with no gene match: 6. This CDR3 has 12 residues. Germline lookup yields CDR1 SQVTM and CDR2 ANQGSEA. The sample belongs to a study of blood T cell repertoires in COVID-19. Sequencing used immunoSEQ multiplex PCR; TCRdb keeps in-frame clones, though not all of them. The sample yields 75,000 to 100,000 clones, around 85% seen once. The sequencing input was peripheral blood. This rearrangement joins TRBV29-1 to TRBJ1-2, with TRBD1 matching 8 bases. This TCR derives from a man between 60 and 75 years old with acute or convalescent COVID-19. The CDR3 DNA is TGCAGCGTTGGCCAGGGGGCGGCGGGCTACACCTTC. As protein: CSVGQGAAGYTF.